The rows below give T cell receptor beta chains drawn from one sample of a study of T cells in Graves' hyperthyroidism and ophthalmopathy. MiXCR, run by TCRdb on the multiplex PCR reads, gives a single entry per CDR3 protein. The table has about 520,000 distinct CDR3 sequences, roughly a quarter seen once. Specimen: blood. The origin of the receptors is a woman between 25 and 40 years old with Graves' ophthalmopathy. Both conserved end residues are part of each CDR3. The order of the fields is D gene, CDR3 length, V gene, clone size, J gene, CDR3 DNA, CDR3 protein. The D gene is left open where the match is weak. Size is omitted from some rows. Given values are once, few, many or a class for expanded clones.

.	16	TRBV9	.	TRBJ1-1	TGTGCCAGCAGCGTAGTACCTTCGGGACCCACCACTGAAGCTTTCTTT	CASSVVPSGPTTEAFF
.	14	TRBV10-3	once	TRBJ2-5	TGTGCCATCAGTGATGGTAACCGGGGAGAGACCCAGTACTTC	CAISDGNRGETQYF
.	14	TRBV6-1	few	TRBJ1-1	TGTGCCAGCAGTCTTACCGGATTTAACACTGAAGCTTTCTTT	CASSLTGFNTEAFF
.	17	TRBV20-1	few	TRBJ2-4	TGCAGTGCTAGAGGTTTCCGGGACGCACTAGCCAAAAACATTCAGTACTTC	CSARGFRDALAKNIQYF
TRBD1	17	TRBV12-5	.	TRBJ2-7	TGTGCTAGTGGTTTGGTCAGCCGGGACAGGGATTTACGTGAGCAGTACTTC	CASGLVSRDRDLREQYF
TRBD1	16	TRBV12-3/TRBV12-4	once	TRBJ1-6	TGTGCCAGCCGTTCTTCGGACAGGGGTAATAATTCACCCCTCCACTTT	CASRSSDRGNNSPLHF
.	16	TRBV12-3/TRBV12-4	many	TRBJ1-3	TGTGCCAGCAGTTTGGTCTCGGGGGTCCAAGGAAACACCATATATTTT	CASSLVSGVQGNTIYF
.	14	TRBV11-1	.	TRBJ2-7	TGTGCCAGCAGCCCCCTGGACAGTCACTACGAGCAGTACTTC	CASSPLDSHYEQYF
.	15	TRBV11-2	few	TRBJ2-2	TGTGCCAGCAGCCCCGGACCAATCGCAGGGGGGGAGCTGTTTTTT	CASSPGPIAGGELFF
TRBD1	12	TRBV29-1	few	TRBJ2-5	TGCAGCGGGATGACAGGGGAAGAGACCCAGTACTTC	CSGMTGEETQYF
TRBD1	16	TRBV3-1	.	TRBJ1-3	TGTGCCAGCAGCCACCTGGGACAGGGGAATGGAAACACCATATATTTT	CASSHLGQGNGNTIYF
.	12	TRBV12-3/TRBV12-4	many	TRBJ2-4	TGTGCCAGCACCTCGGGGACAAACATTCAGTACTTC	CASTSGTNIQYF
.	14	TRBV11-2	many	TRBJ1-2	TGTGCCAGCAGCTTAACTACAGGGACGGATGGCTACACCTTC	CASSLTTGTDGYTF
.	13	TRBV7-2	many	TRBJ2-7	TGTGCCAGCAGCTTAGCAACAGACTACGAGCAGTACTTC	CASSLATDYEQYF
.	13	TRBV6-1	.	TRBJ2-7	TGTGCCAGCAGCCCCAGTGGGAACAACGAGCAGTACTTC	CASSPSGNNEQYF
.	15	TRBV5-8	many	TRBJ1-5	TGTGCCAGCAGCTTGACAGGGTACGGCAATCAGCCCCAGCATTTT	CASSLTGYGNQPQHF
TRBD1	12	TRBV11-2	.	TRBJ2-7	TGTGCCAGCAGCGTCGACAGGGTCGAGCAGTACTTC	CASSVDRVEQYF
TRBD1	13	TRBV12-3/TRBV12-4	many	TRBJ1-2	TGTGCCAGCAGTTTAATGACAGGGGATGGCTACACCTTC	CASSLMTGDGYTF
TRBD1	15	TRBV28	.	TRBJ2-5	TGTGCCATCGCGACGAACAGGGGGCGCTCAGAGACCCAGTACTTC	CAIATNRGRSETQYF
.	15	TRBV10-3	few	TRBJ2-5	TGTGCCATCAGTGACCGACCAGCCCCACAAGAGACCCAGTACTTC	CAISDRPAPQETQYF
TRBD2	16	TRBV12-3/TRBV12-4	.	TRBJ2-3	TGTGCCAGCAGTCAAACTAGCGGGGGGGGCACAGATACGCAGTATTTT	CASSQTSGGGTDTQYF
.	16	TRBV6-2/TRBV6-3	.	TRBJ2-2	TGTGCCAGCAGTCCCCTAGGGGGGGCGGACACCGGGGAGCTGTTTTTT	CASSPLGGADTGELFF
TRBD1	14	TRBV20-1	many	TRBJ1-1	TGCAGTGCACCGGGGACAGGGAAGAACACTGAAGCTTTCTTT	CSAPGTGKNTEAFF
.	14	TRBV28	few	TRBJ1-5	TGTGCCAGCAGTTCGACAGGTTTCAATCAGCCCCAGCATTTT	CASSSTGFNQPQHF
.	14	TRBV10-3	many	TRBJ1-2	TGTGCCATCAGTGAGTCAACTGGGGTAGGCGGCTACACCTTC	CAISESTGVGGYTF
.	15	TRBV20-1	many	TRBJ1-2	TGCAGTGCTAGTCCCGCGGACACTAATAACTATGGCTACACCTTC	CSASPADTNNYGYTF
.	12	TRBV10-3	many	TRBJ2-7	TGTGCCATCAGTGTCGGGGCCGACGAGCAGTACTTC	CAISVGADEQYF
TRBD2	15	TRBV3-1	.	TRBJ2-7	TGTGCCAGCAGTGATACTCGCGGGAGCTCCTACGAGCAGTACTTC	CASSDTRGSSYEQYF
.	15	TRBV6-2/TRBV6-3	many	TRBJ1-5	TGTGCCAGCAACCCTGGGCGACACAGCAATCAGCCCCAGCATTTT	CASNPGRHSNQPQHF
TRBD1	13	TRBV29-1	few	TRBJ2-7	TGCAGCGTTGAGGGGACAGGGGCCCCCTCGCAGTACTTC	CSVEGTGAPSQYF
.	15	TRBV4-3	.	TRBJ1-2	TGCGCCAGCAGCCCCTCAACTGGATCTAACTATGGCTACACCTTC	CASSPSTGSNYGYTF
TRBD1	12	TRBV11-3	many	TRBJ2-7	TGTGCCAGCAGCTTACAGGGGGCCGAGCAGTACTTC	CASSLQGAEQYF
.	14	TRBV3-1	many	TRBJ1-1	TGTGCCAGCAGCCAAGATCGGGGGTTCACTGAAGCTTTCTTT	CASSQDRGFTEAFF
.	14	TRBV9	many	TRBJ1-1	TGTGCCAGCAGCGTAGAGGGGCGGAACACTGAAGCTTTCTTT	CASSVEGRNTEAFF
TRBD1	14	TRBV18	few	TRBJ2-7	TGTGCCAGCTCACCTAAGACAGGGGGCGACGAGCAGTACTTC	CASSPKTGGDEQYF
.	15	TRBV4-3	many	TRBJ1-2	TGCGCCAGCACCCGAAACGCGGGCGTTAACTATGGCTACACCTTC	CASTRNAGVNYGYTF
.	13	TRBV20-1	many	TRBJ2-5	TGCAGTCTCTCCGGACAGACTCGGGAGACCCAGTACTTC	CSLSGQTRETQYF
TRBD1	14	TRBV6-5	many	TRBJ1-1	TGTGCCAGCAGGACAGGGGGTTGGCCCACTGAAGCTTTCTTT	CASRTGGWPTEAFF
.	15	TRBV6-7	many	TRBJ2-2	TGTGCCAGCAGTTACTCGGGAACTAGCACCGGGGAGCTGTTTTTT	CASSYSGTSTGELFF